This T cell receptor (beta chain) stems from a study of T-cell reconstitution after alpha-beta-depleted transplantation in children. This clonotype was counted ten times or more. Antigen: not known. Findings of the study overall: Fresh T-cell production supplied most of the T-cell counts and diversity seen one year after transplant. From surviving recipient T cells and thymic progenitors came the high day-60 TCRbeta diversity observed in some patients. Alpha-beta T cells about two months after transplant reportedly derived from several hundred expanded graft clones.

Preparation of the TCRbeta library involved a method that used unique molecular identifiers. MiXCR, applied by TCRdb to the PCR reads, yields one record per CDR3 protein. The sample lists about 5,800 distinct CDR3 sequences, roughly a sixth occurring once. The receptor was isolated from a patient aged 2 to 9 who had a stem cell transplant for inherited bone marrow failure, so the T cells may come from the graft donor. The sequencing here drew on PBMCs, mostly from graft donor cells, taken 180 days after TCRalphabeta/CD19-depleted stem cell transplant.

CDR3 loop: CASSTGTGFNEQYF. The DNA of the CDR3 is TGTGCCAGCAGCACCGGGACAGGGTTCAACGAGCAGTACTTC. The chain combines TRBV7-2 with TRBJ2-7, with TRBD1 matching over 9 bases. CDR1 and CDR2 from the germline V gene are SGHTA and FQGNSA. There are 14 residues in the CDR3. J lost 5 bases, V lost 5 bases, and 7 bases had no gene match.